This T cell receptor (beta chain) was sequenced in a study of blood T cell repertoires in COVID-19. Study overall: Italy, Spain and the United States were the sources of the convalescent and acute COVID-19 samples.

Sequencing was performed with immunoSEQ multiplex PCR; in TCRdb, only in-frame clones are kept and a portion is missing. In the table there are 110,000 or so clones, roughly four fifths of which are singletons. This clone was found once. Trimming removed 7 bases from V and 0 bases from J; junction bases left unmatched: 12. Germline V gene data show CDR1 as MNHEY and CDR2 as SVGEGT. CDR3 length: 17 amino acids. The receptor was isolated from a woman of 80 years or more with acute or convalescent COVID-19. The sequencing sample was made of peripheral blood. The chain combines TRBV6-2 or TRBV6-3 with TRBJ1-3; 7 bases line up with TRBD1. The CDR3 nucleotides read TGTGCCAGCACCCCCCGGACAGGTTTGAGCTCTGGAAACACCATATATTTT. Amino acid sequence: CASTPRTGLSSGNTIYF.